The next 21 T cell receptor beta chains were all read from a single sample in a study of shared clonotypes between healthy human individuals. Assay: immunoSEQ multiplex PCR; the TCRdb copy retains only in-frame clones and omits some. The table lists around 500,000 clones, 75% to 85% of them singletons, with roughly an eighth in the top ten. Sequencing input: PBMCs. Every receptor here comes from a woman between 40 and 50 years old in good health. Some clones in this sample may be carry-over from other donors' samples.

This sequence joins TRBV9 and TRBJ2-1; TRBD2 matches at 7 bases. V gave up 4 bases and J gave up 0 bases; unmatched junction bases: 7. The CDR3 is 16 amino acids. Germline loops: CDR1 SGDLS, CDR2 YYNGEE. This chain's CDR3 is CASSFSGGSSYNEQFF. The CDR3, as DNA: TGTGCCAGCAGCTTTTCCGGCGGGAGCTCCTACAATGAGCAGTTCTTC. The whole variable domain, remainder taken from reference TRBV9 and TRBJ2-1, is DSGVTQTPKHLITATGQRVTLRCSPRSGDLSVYWYQQSLDQGLQFLIQYYNGEERAKGNILERFSAQQFPDLHSELNLSSLELGDSALYFCASSFSGGSSYNEQFFGPGTRLTVL.

V and J are TRBV6-5 and TRBJ2-1, with a weak D call TRBD2 (5 bases). The germline V and J ends were trimmed by 2 bases and 6 bases, with 8 bases remaining between them. Germline assignment: CDR1 MNHEY and CDR2 SVGAGI. The CDR3 runs 13 residues. The CDR3 region is CASSYRGFNEQFF. In DNA form, the CDR3 reads TGTGCCAGCAGTTACCGGGGATTCAATGAGCAGTTCTTC.

This clone has a count of ten or more. CDR3 nucleotide sequence: TGTGCCAGCAGCTTAGGGGGGACAGTGAACACTGAAGCTTTCTTT. Translation gives CASSLGGTVNTEAFF. The chain combines TRBV7-2 with TRBJ1-1; the match to TRBD1 covers 7 bases. Germline V gives CDR1 SGHTA, CDR2 FQGNSA. This CDR3 is 15 amino acids long. J gave up 0 bases and V 1 base, and 2 bases lay outside the gene matches.

The rearrangement uses TRBV18 and TRBJ2-1, with 8 bases matching TRBD2. CDR1 KGHSH and CDR2 LQKENI come from the germline V gene. The CDR3 length is 15 residues. J was trimmed by 3 bases and V by 6 bases; bases with no gene match: 7. CDR3 in amino acids: CASSHNGGVYNEQFF. In DNA form, the CDR3 reads TGTGCCAGCTCCCACAACGGGGGGGTCTACAATGAGCAGTTCTTC.

V and J are TRBV9 and TRBJ2-2, with 8 bases matching TRBD2. Germline assignment: CDR1 SGDLS and CDR2 YYNGEE. CDR3 size: 14 residues. J gave up 7 bases and V 4 bases, and 6 bases lay outside the gene matches. Here the CDR3 reads CASSSSGRGGELFF. CDR3 in DNA: TGTGCCAGCAGCAGCAGCGGGAGAGGCGGGGAGCTGTTTTTT.

The chain has TRBV28 and TRBJ2-3; 9 positions agree with TRBD2. Unmatched junction bases numbered 6, after V lost 8 bases and J lost 3 bases. This CDR3 region has 14 residues. The germline CDR1 and CDR2 sequences are MDHEN and SYDVKM. CDR3 sequence: CASGAGGPTDTQYF. The CDR3 nucleotides read TGTGCCAGCGGGGCGGGAGGGCCAACAGATACGCAGTATTTT.

This clone was counted a few times. Other DNA sequences in this sample translate to the same CDR3. The V call is TRBV27, the J call TRBJ1-5, with D unresolved. The germline V gene has CDR1 MNHEY and CDR2 SMNVEV (reference sequence). This CDR3 is built from 14 residues. V was cut by 2 bases and J by 2 bases, with 7 bases left in between. Here the CDR3 DNA reads TGTGCCAGCAGTTTAGGGAGGGGCAATCAGCCCCAGCATTTT. It encodes CASSLGRGNQPQHF.

Only one count was recorded for this clone. This sequence joins TRBV5-6 and TRBJ1-2, with a possible D match to TRBD1 (5 bases). Trimming took off 4 bases at V and 7 bases at J, with 17 bases between the two ends. Germline CDR1 reads SGHDT; CDR2 reads YYEEEE. The CDR3 is 14 amino acids. The chain's CDR3 is CASSGDPARFGYTF. Written as DNA, the CDR3 is TGTGCCAGCAGCGGGGACCCGGCTCGATTTGGCTACACCTTC.

The genes are TRBV5-6 and TRBJ2-3, with TRBD1 matching over 8 bases. This CDR3 comprises 17 residues. V was pared by 5 bases and J by 7 bases, with 18 bases of the junction left unmatched. Germline V gene data show CDR1 as SGHDT and CDR2 as YYEEEE. The CDR3 region has the DNA TGTGCCAGCAGTCGATTGGTTAGGGACAGGACCGTGTATACGCAGTATTTT. It yields the protein CASSRLVRDRTVYTQYF.

The CDR3 region is CASTPWGDVQPQHF. The CDR3 nucleotides read TGTGCCAGCACCCCCTGGGGAGACGTCCAGCCCCAGCATTTT. V gene TRBV6-6 combines with J gene TRBJ1-5; D uncertain. CDR1 is MNHNY and CDR2 is SVGAGI in the germline V gene (reference sequence). The CDR3 runs 14 residues. The V end was cut by 7 bases, the J end by 7 bases, with 17 bases between.

Only one count was recorded for this clone. J is TRBJ1-1 and V is TRBV5-6; TRBD1 aligns across 8 bases. This CDR3 comprises 15 residues. The germline CDR1 and CDR2 sequences are SGHDT and YYEEEE. V dropped 7 bases and J dropped 1; count of bases not matched to a gene: 9. The CDR3 DNA follows: TGTGCCAGCCGAATTCAGGGGGCTTCGAACACTGAAGCTTTCTTT. Translation: CASRIQGASNTEAFF.

CDR3 DNA: TGTGCCAGCACTCCAACAGGGGGTCGAGAGACCCAGTACTTC. Its protein is CASTPTGGRETQYF. The gene calls are TRBV6-5 and TRBJ2-5, with 8 bases that match TRBD1. The CDR3 length is 14 residues. CDR1 MNHEY and CDR2 SVGAGI come from the germline V gene. The V segment lost 7 bases and the J segment 4 bases; nucleotides outside the gene matches: 8.

The V and J genes are TRBV29-1 and TRBJ2-1, with 11 nucleotides matching TRBD2. CDR1 is SQVTM and CDR2 is ANQGSEA in the germline V gene. This CDR3 is 14 amino acids long. J was trimmed by 9 bases and V by 4 bases; bases with no gene match: 8. CDR3 sequence (DNA): TGCAGCGTTGTACCCCTAGCGGGAGGTTTTGAGCAGTTCTTC. Translating gives CSVVPLAGGFEQFF.

This chain connects TRBV18 to TRBJ2-3; perhaps TRBD1 as D (6 bases). In germline, CDR1 is KGHSH, CDR2 LQKENI. V lost 5 bases and J 1 base, leaving 10 bases between the germline ends. CDR3 length: 14 amino acids. CDR3 DNA sequence: TGTGCCAGCTCAGCCGCAGGGGGCACAGATACGCAGTATTTT. Amino acids: CASSAAGGTDTQYF.

In this sample, this clone turned up many times. The chain couples TRBV4-1 to TRBJ2-4, with D hard to call. Deletions cut 0 bases from V and 1 base from J, with 13 bases between. Per germline, CDR1 MGHRA and CDR2 YSYEKL. The CDR3 loop spans 17 amino acids. The CDR3: CASSQDRATRAKNIQYF. CDR3 nucleotides: TGCGCCAGCAGCCAAGATCGGGCGACACGGGCCAAAAACATTCAGTACTTC.

The chain has TRBV7-2 and TRBJ2-5; D is perhaps TRBD2 (5 bases). Trimming took 5 bases from V and 2 from J, leaving 9 bases between them. The CDR3 sequence is 13 residues long. Germline CDR1 reads SGHTA; CDR2 reads FQGNSA. CDR3 DNA sequence: TGTGCCAGCAGCGAAACTAGTCAAGAGACCCAGTACTTC. As protein: CASSETSQETQYF.

This sequence joins TRBV5-6 and TRBJ1-4; the D is unclear. Trimming left V 0 bases short and J 8 bases short, with 8 bases between. CDR1 is SGHDT, CDR2 YYEEEE, per germline. CDR3 length equals 13 residues. The CDR3 DNA follows: TGTGCCAGCAGCTTGGCGTCGGACGAAAAACTGTTTTTT. Residues: CASSLASDEKLFF.

The rearrangement uses TRBV18 and TRBJ2-1; D gene uncertain. This CDR3 spans 16 amino acids. Trimming cost V 2 bases and J 3 bases, with 14 bases left between them. CDR1 KGHSH and CDR2 LQKENI come from the germline V gene. The CDR3 here is CASSPIQDPNYNEQFF. CDR3 nucleotides: TGTGCCAGCTCACCAATTCAGGACCCCAACTACAATGAGCAGTTCTTC. Full variable domain (rest looked up from reference TRBV18 and TRBJ2-1): NAGVMQNPRHLVRRRGQEARLRCSPMKGHSHVYWYRQLPEEGLKFMVYLQKENIIDESGMPKERFSAEFPKEGPSILRIQQVVRGDSAAYFCASSPIQDPNYNEQFFGPGTRLTVL.

The CDR3 here is CASSQAHDNSRSYEQYF. The CDR3 bases are TGCGCCAGCAGCCAAGCACACGACAACAGCCGCTCCTACGAGCAGTACTTC. This chain joins TRBV4-3 and TRBJ2-5; D call uncertain. TRBJ2-7 explains the end of the DNA better; the J call may be wrong. Germline V gene lookup returns CDR1 LGHNA and CDR2 YSLEER. CDR3 length: 17 amino acids.

J is TRBJ2-2 and V is TRBV5-1; 12 bases are shared with TRBD2. The V segment lost 4 bases and the J segment 9 bases; nucleotides outside the gene matches: 7. This CDR3 is built from 15 residues. Germline CDR1 reads SGHRS; CDR2 reads YFSETQ. DNA of the CDR3: TGCGCCAGCAGCCCGACTAGCGGGAGCTGGCGGGAGCTGTTTTTT. This translates into CASSPTSGSWRELFF.

This chain uses TRBV28 with TRBJ2-2; 7 bases agree with TRBD1. The CDR3 loop spans 16 amino acids. Trimming removed 7 bases from V and 1 base from J; junction bases left unmatched: 9. Germline CDR1 reads MDHEN; CDR2 reads SYDVKM. The CDR3: CASTKGGLLNTGELFF. In nucleotides, the CDR3 is TGTGCCAGCACCAAAGGGGGCCTCTTGAACACCGGGGAGCTGTTTTTT.